These 28 T cell receptor beta chains were sequenced from one sample in a study of blood T cells in healthy people across ages. Together with a sample-barcoded 5' primer, a J-beta primer mix was included in a second PCR lasting about 6 to 11 cycles. TCRdb passed the 5' RACE reads through MiXCR, listing each CDR3 protein once. The sample has some 940,000 distinct CDR3 sequences, about 27% seen once. This same sample was also taken into another study, of T cells of mothers and their children.

The sequencing sample was made of blood. The receptor set was obtained from a woman in her forties in good health.

This clonotype was found a few times. The V and J genes are TRBV15 and TRBJ1-4; D is possibly TRBD1 (6 bases). The CDR3 extends over 15 amino acids. Germline CDR1 reads LNHNV; CDR2 reads YYDKDF (reference sequence). Trimming removed 3 bases from V and 5 bases from J, with 13 bases in between. In DNA form, the CDR3 reads TGTGCCACCAGCAGCCTACAGGGTGTGAATGAAAAACTGTTTTTT. Its translation: CATSSLQGVNEKLFF.

Remarks on this clonotype: The CDR3 does not close with the conserved phenylalanine or tryptophan, likely indicating a read error. This CDR3 is CASGDSSVAKNIQYC. The CDR3 bases are TGTGCCAGCGGCGACAGTTCGGTAGCCAAAAACATTCAGTACTGC. The chain is built from TRBV7-9 and TRBJ2-4; possible D gene TRBD1, 5 bases. Trimming cost V 8 bases and J 0 bases, with 14 bases left between them. This CDR3 region has 15 residues. The V gene's germline CDR1 is SEHNR and CDR2 FQNEAQ (reference sequence).

The chain employs TRBV20-1 and TRBJ2-5; no firm D call. The CDR3 length is 10 residues. The ends were cut back, 7 bases at V and 11 bases at J, with 14 bases in the middle. Germline CDR1 and CDR2: DFQATT and SNEGSKA (reference sequence). DNA for the CDR3: TGCAGTGTCTTGGTTAACGGGCAGTACTTC. Amino acid sequence: CSVLVNGQYF.

The J gene is TRBJ2-1, the V gene TRBV9; possibly TRBD1 for D (5 bases). The closer fit of TRBJ2-7 to the DNA end suggests the J call may be wrong. The CDR3 length is 14 residues. CDR1 SGDLS and CDR2 YYNGEE come from the germline V gene. The CDR3 loop is CASSQGGSYNEQYF. The CDR3 DNA reads TGTGCCAGCAGCCAGGGCGGCTCCTACAATGAGCAGTACTTC.

This chain uses TRBV10-3 with TRBJ2-3; TRBD2 agrees at 8 bases. J was trimmed by 2 bases and V by 3 bases; bases with no gene match: 4. The CDR3 consists of 15 residues. Germline values: CDR1 ENHRY, CDR2 SYGVKD. This chain's CDR3 is CAISDDGGVTDTQYF. In nucleotides, the CDR3 is TGTGCCATCAGTGATGACGGGGGGGTCACAGATACGCAGTATTTT.

The J gene is TRBJ2-4, the V gene TRBV30; TRBD1 matches at 9 bases. The J call may be in error: the DNA end matches TRBJ2-7 better. This CDR3 is 14 amino acids long. In germline, CDR1 is GTSNPN, CDR2 SVGIG (reference sequence). In DNA form, the CDR3 reads TGTGCCTGGACCAAACGGGACAGGGTCTACGAGCAGTACTTC. It encodes CAWTKRDRVYEQYF.

The chain has TRBV10-2 and TRBJ2-5; D remains unclear. CDR1 is WSHSY, CDR2 SAAADI, per germline. V dropped 2 bases and J dropped 2 bases, with 9 bases sitting between them. The CDR3 has 14 amino acids. As DNA, the CDR3 is TGCGCCAGCAGTGAGACAGTCTTACAAGAGACCCAGTACTTC. It translates to CASSETVLQETQYF.

The rearrangement joins TRBV5-1 to TRBJ2-1; D gene ambiguous. Germline values: CDR1 SGHRS, CDR2 YFSETQ. V dropped 5 bases and J dropped 5 bases, with 17 bases sitting between them. The CDR3 has 15 amino acids. CDR3 region: CASRPNMVADNEQFF. CDR3 bases: TGCGCCAGCAGGCCGAACATGGTCGCGGACAATGAGCAGTTCTTC.

The rearrangement joins TRBV5-8 to TRBJ1-6; 9 nucleotides align to TRBD1. CDR1 and CDR2 from the germline V gene are SGHTS and YDEGEE. The CDR3 runs 15 residues. Germline trimming cut 1 base from V and 8 bases from J; bases unmatched to any gene: 4. The DNA of the CDR3 is TGTGCCAGCAGCTTGACAGGGGGCAGGTATTCACCCCTCCACTTT. It translates to CASSLTGGRYSPLHF.

The chain carries TRBV28 and TRBJ1-2; D is unclear. Germline V lookup: CDR1 MDHEN, CDR2 SYDVKM. CDR3 length: 13 amino acids. V lost 4 bases, J lost 3 bases, and 9 bases lay in between. The CDR3 is CASSWSEHYGYTF. CDR3 bases: TGTGCCAGCAGTTGGTCGGAACACTATGGCTACACCTTC.

This clonotype was picked up a small number of times. The chain has TRBV27 and TRBJ2-3; D unresolved. The CDR3 covers 11 residues. V lost 6 bases and J lost 6, with 7 bases in between. Germline V gene lookup returns CDR1 MNHEY and CDR2 SMNVEV (reference sequence). The CDR3 region has the DNA TGTGCCAGCAGGTTGCAGGATACGCAGTATTTT. Translated: CASRLQDTQYF.

This clonotype was seen many times. The V call is TRBV5-1, the J call TRBJ2-1; 14 positions match TRBD2. CDR3 length equals 17 residues. The V and J ends lost 0 bases and 6 bases, in that order; junction bases with no gene match: 5. Germline V gene data show CDR1 as SGHRS and CDR2 as YFSETQ. The DNA for the CDR3 is TGCGCCAGCAGCTTGGGGGGACTAGCGGGGGCCCGCAATGAGCAGTTCTTC. It yields the protein CASSLGGLAGARNEQFF.

Ten or more counts support this clonotype. The chain couples TRBV12-3 or TRBV12-4 to TRBJ2-3; unclear D gene. The CDR3 contains 12 residues. The V gene lost 6 bases and the J gene lost 6 bases, with 10 bases spanning the gap. The CDR3 reads CASSSSVDTQYF. The CDR3 DNA is TGTGCCAGCAGCTCGTCGGTGGATACGCAGTATTTT.

V and J are TRBV5-1 and TRBJ2-5; D could derive from TRBD1 or TRBD2 (5 bases each). Gene TRBJ2-7 matches the end of the DNA better, so the J call may be wrong. Germline CDR1 and CDR2: SGHRS and YFSETQ. The CDR3 runs to 15 residues. The CDR3, as DNA: TGCGCCAGCAGCCGCCTCAGGGAGTCCCCCTACGAGCAGTACTTC. Its protein product is CASSRLRESPYEQYF.

This clonotype was picked up a small number of times. This CDR3 reads CASSLAQGVHEQYF. The CDR3, as DNA: TGCGCCAGCAGCTTGGCACAGGGTGTCCACGAGCAGTACTTC. The chain is built from TRBV5-1 and TRBJ2-7; a possible D gene is TRBD1 (6 bases). The germline CDR1 and CDR2 sequences are SGHRS and YFSETQ. V lost 0 bases and J 5 bases, leaving 12 bases between the germline ends. The CDR3 runs 14 residues. The whole variable domain, filled in from reference TRBV5-1 and TRBJ2-7, reads KAGVTQTPRYLIKTRGQQVTLSCSPISGHRSVSWYQQTPGQGLQFLFEYFSETQRNKGNFPGRFSGRQFSNSRSEMNVSTLELGDSALYLCASSLAQGVHEQYFGPGTRLTVT.

This clonotype was counted between two and nine times. V usage is TRBV18 and J usage is TRBJ2-5, with TRBD1 matching 7 bases. This CDR3 has 15 residues. The ends lost 3 bases at V and 2 bases at J; junction bases unmatched: 6. CDR1 and CDR2 (germline): KGHSH, LQKENI. The CDR3 DNA follows: TGTGCCAGCTCACCCATGCTGGGACAGCAAGAGACCCAGTACTTC. This translates into CASSPMLGQQETQYF.

This clonotype was counted between two and nine times. This chain links TRBV5-1 with TRBJ2-1; no reliable D call. Trimming stripped 0 bases from V and 6 bases from J, with 16 bases between. The CDR3 consists of 16 residues. From germline, CDR1 is SGHRS and CDR2 YFSETQ. CDR3 in DNA: TGCGCCAGCAGCTTGGAAGGACGGGCTCTGGGCAATGAGCAGTTCTTC. Translating gives CASSLEGRALGNEQFF. Full variable domain (rest looked up from reference TRBV5-1 and TRBJ2-1): KAGVTQTPRYLIKTRGQQVTLSCSPISGHRSVSWYQQTPGQGLQFLFEYFSETQRNKGNFPGRFSGRQFSNSRSEMNVSTLELGDSALYLCASSLEGRALGNEQFFGPGTRLTVL.

This clonotype has a handful of counts. V usage is TRBV12-3 or TRBV12-4 and J usage is TRBJ2-3; weak D call: TRBD2 (7 bases). Trimming removed 7 bases at V and 2 bases at J, with 13 bases between. The CDR3 consists of 14 residues. CDR3 coding DNA: TGTGCCAGCACTCATGCGGGGGCCACAGATACGCAGTATTTT. Translated: CASTHAGATDTQYF.

In this sample, this clonotype turned up many times. The V gene is TRBV6-1, the J gene TRBJ1-2; 9 bases line up with TRBD1. J was trimmed by 7 bases and V by 6 bases; bases with no gene match: 6. The length of the CDR3 is 13 residues. CDR1 and CDR2 from the germline V gene are MNHNS and SASEGT. The CDR3 DNA reads TGTGCCAGCAGCCGGGACAGGGCCTCTGGCTACACCTTC. It yields the protein CASSRDRASGYTF.

This sequence joins TRBV28 and TRBJ1-5; TRBD1 might be the D (5 bases). V gave up 6 bases and J gave up 6 bases, with 12 bases separating them. The CDR3 has 13 amino acids. In germline, CDR1 is MDHEN, CDR2 SYDVKM. CDR3 residues: CASRSGGGQPQHF. The CDR3 DNA is TGTGCCAGCAGGAGTGGGGGTGGTCAGCCCCAGCATTTT. Looking up the rest from reference TRBV28 and TRBJ1-5 gives the full variable domain: DVKVTQSSRYLVKRTGEKVFLECVQDMDHENMFWYRQDPGLGLRLIYFSYDVKMKEKGDIPEGYSVSREKKERFSLILESASTNQTSMYLCASRSGGGQPQHFGDGTRLSIL.

The V call is TRBV4-2, the J call TRBJ2-7, with TRBD2 matching 12 bases. The CDR3 is made up of 18 amino acids. Trimming at V came to 5 bases and at J to 3 bases, leaving 14 bases not matched to a gene. Germline loops: CDR1 LGHNA, CDR2 YNFKEQ. DNA for the CDR3: TGTGCCAGCAGCGGGGTAGGGCTAGCGGGGGGGCGACTCTACGAGCAGTACTTC. Translation gives CASSGVGLAGGRLYEQYF.

This clonotype was found many times. The chain combines TRBV28 with TRBJ2-7; 12 bases are shared with TRBD1. The germline CDR1 and CDR2 sequences are MDHEN and SYDVKM. The trim removed 7 bases at V and 5 bases at J, leaving 9 bases unmatched. The CDR3 has 15 residues. CDR3 residues: CASTLGGTGGHEQYF. CDR3 bases: TGTGCCAGCACCCTAGGGGGGACAGGGGGCCACGAGCAGTACTTC.

Of note for this clonotype: One end of the junction varies from germline; a read error may be responsible. CDR3 sequence: CTSSYAVGTGAHNEQFF. The CDR3 region has the DNA TGTACCAGCAGCTACGCCGTAGGGACAGGGGCGCACAATGAGCAGTTCTTC. The rearrangement links TRBV9 to TRBJ2-1; TRBD1 agrees at 10 bases. The germline CDR1 and CDR2 sequences are SGDLS and YYNGEE. The CDR3 length is 17 residues.

Comments on this clonotype: A junction end diverges from the germline sequence, so it may reflect a read error. The chain carries TRBV4-2 and TRBJ1-6; TRBD1 matches at 10 bases. This CDR3 region has 17 residues. CDR1 and CDR2 (germline): LGHNA, YNFKEQ. CDR3 coding DNA: TGTGCCAGCGGCCTGACAAGCGGACAGGGGGATAATTCACCTCTCCACTTT. Amino acids: CASGLTSGQGDNSPLHF.

This clonotype was seen only a few times. The chain is built from TRBV6-6 and TRBJ1-4; the D gene is possibly TRBD1 (5 bases). The CDR3 length is 14 residues. The germline V gene has CDR1 MNHNY and CDR2 SVGAGI (reference sequence). V was pared by 8 bases and J by 8 bases, with 18 bases between. In nucleotides, the CDR3 is TGTGCCAGCGTGTCACCGGGACTATCCGAAAAACTGTTTTTT. Its translation is CASVSPGLSEKLFF.

This clonotype was detected many times. This sequence joins TRBV6-6 and TRBJ2-3, with a tentative D call TRBD1 (7 bases). Trimming stripped 8 bases from V and 4 bases from J, with 28 bases between. The length of the CDR3 is 18 residues. The germline gives CDR1 MNHNY, CDR2 SVGAGI (reference sequence). CDR3 coding DNA: TGTGCCAGCTCTCCCGATTTGGAGGGGACAGTGGGGGCAGATACGCAGTATTTT. It specifies CASSPDLEGTVGADTQYF.

The V gene is TRBV20-1, the J gene TRBJ2-7, with D possibly called TRBD1 or TRBD2 (6 bases each). V lost 6 bases and J 2 bases, leaving 14 bases between the germline ends. CDR1 is DFQATT and CDR2 is SNEGSKA in the germline V gene (reference sequence). The CDR3 length is 13 residues. The chain's CDR3 is CSAGGTATYEQYF. As DNA, the CDR3 is TGCAGTGCAGGGGGGACGGCCACCTACGAGCAGTACTTC.

This chain joins TRBV3-1 and TRBJ2-5, with D possibly called TRBD1 or TRBD2 (6 bases each). Germline CDR1 reads LGHDT; CDR2 reads YNNKEL (reference sequence). V dropped 7 bases and J dropped 0 bases, with 15 bases sitting between them. This CDR3 has 15 amino acids. Here the CDR3 DNA reads TGTGCCAGCAATCGGAGGGGGTCGTACCAAGAGACCCAGTACTTC. Protein product: CASNRRGSYQETQYF.